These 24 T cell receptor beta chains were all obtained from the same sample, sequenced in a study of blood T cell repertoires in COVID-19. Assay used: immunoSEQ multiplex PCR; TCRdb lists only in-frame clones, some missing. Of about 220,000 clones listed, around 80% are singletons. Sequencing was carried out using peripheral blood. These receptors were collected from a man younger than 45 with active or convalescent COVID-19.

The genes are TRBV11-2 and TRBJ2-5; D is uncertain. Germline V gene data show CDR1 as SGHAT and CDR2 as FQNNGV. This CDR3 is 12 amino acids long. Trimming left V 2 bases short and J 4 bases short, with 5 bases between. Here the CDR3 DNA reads TGTGCCAGCAGCTTACGGAGAGAGACCCAGTACTTC. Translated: CASSLRRETQYF.

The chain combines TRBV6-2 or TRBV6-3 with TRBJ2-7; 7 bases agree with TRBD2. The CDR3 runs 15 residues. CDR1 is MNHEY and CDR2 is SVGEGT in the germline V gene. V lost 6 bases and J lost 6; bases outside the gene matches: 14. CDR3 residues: CASSHRDYRSGEQYF. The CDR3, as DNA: TGTGCCAGCAGCCACCGGGACTACAGGTCGGGCGAGCAGTACTTC.

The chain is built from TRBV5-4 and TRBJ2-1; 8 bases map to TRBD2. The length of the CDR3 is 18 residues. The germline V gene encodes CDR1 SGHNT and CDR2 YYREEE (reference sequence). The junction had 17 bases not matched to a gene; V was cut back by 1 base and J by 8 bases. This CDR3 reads CASSLYGPAGVSGDEQFF. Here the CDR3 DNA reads TGTGCCAGCAGCTTGTATGGTCCAGCGGGGGTCTCAGGGGATGAGCAGTTCTTC.

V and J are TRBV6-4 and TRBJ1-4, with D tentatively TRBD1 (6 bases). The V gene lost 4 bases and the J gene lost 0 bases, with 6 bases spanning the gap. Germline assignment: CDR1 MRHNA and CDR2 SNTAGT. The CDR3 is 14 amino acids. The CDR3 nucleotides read TGTGCCAGCAGTGGGACAGCAACTAATGAAAAACTGTTTTTT. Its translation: CASSGTATNEKLFF.

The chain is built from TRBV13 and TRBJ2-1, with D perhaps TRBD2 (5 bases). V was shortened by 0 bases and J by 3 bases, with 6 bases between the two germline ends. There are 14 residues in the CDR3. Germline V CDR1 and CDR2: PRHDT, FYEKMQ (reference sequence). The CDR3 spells CASSLGGDYNEQFF. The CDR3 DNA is TGTGCCAGCAGCTTAGGCGGGGACTACAATGAGCAGTTCTTC.

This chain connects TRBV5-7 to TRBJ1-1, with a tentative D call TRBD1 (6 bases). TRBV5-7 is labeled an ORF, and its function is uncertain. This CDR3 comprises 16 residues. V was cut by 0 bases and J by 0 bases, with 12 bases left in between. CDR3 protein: CASSLDRERVNTEAFF. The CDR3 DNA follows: TGTGCCAGCAGCTTGGACAGGGAAAGGGTGAACACTGAAGCTTTCTTT.

CDR3 loop: CASSLVSGGTGELFF. As DNA, the CDR3 is TGTGCCAGCAGCTTGGTTAGCGGTGGGACCGGGGAGCTGTTTTTT. The gene calls are TRBV5-6 and TRBJ2-2, with a tentative D call TRBD2 (6 bases). Germline values: CDR1 SGHDT, CDR2 YYEEEE. The CDR3 loop spans 15 amino acids. With 0 bases removed from V and 5 bases from J, the gap between germline ends came to 11 bases.

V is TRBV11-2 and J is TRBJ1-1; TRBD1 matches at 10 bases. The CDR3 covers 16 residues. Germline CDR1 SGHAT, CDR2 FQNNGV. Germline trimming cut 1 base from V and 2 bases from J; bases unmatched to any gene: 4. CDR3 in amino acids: CASSLGRTGGNTEAFF. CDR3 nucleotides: TGTGCCAGCAGCTTAGGCCGGACAGGGGGAAACACTGAAGCTTTCTTT.

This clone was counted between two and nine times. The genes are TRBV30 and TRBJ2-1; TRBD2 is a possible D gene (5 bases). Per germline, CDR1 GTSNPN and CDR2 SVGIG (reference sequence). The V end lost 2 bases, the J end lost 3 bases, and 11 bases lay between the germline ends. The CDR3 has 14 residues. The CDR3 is CAWSSRTGYNEQFF. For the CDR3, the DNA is TGTGCCTGGAGTTCCCGGACTGGCTACAATGAGCAGTTCTTC.

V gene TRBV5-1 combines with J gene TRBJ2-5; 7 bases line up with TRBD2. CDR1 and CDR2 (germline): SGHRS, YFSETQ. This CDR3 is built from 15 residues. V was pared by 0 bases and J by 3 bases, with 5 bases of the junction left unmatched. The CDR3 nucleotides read TGCGCCAGCAGCTTGGCTCCTAGCGGAAAAGAGACCCAGTACTTC. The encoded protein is CASSLAPSGKETQYF. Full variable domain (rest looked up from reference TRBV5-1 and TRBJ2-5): KAGVTQTPRYLIKTRGQQVTLSCSPISGHRSVSWYQQTPGQGLQFLFEYFSETQRNKGNFPGRFSGRQFSNSRSEMNVSTLELGDSALYLCASSLAPSGKETQYFGPGTRLLVL.

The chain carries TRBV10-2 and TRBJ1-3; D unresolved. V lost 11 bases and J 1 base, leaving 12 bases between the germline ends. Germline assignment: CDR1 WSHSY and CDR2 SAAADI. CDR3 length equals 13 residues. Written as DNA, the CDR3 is TGCGCCCCGCGGGTGGCTTCTGGAAACACCATATATTTT. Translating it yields CAPRVASGNTIYF.

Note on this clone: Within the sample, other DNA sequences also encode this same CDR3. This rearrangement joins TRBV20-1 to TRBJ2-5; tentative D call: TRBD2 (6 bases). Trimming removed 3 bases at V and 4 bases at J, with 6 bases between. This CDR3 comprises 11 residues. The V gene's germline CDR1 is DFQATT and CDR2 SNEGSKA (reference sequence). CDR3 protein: CSARGGETQYF. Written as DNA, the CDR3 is TGCAGTGCTAGGGGGGGAGAGACCCAGTACTTC.

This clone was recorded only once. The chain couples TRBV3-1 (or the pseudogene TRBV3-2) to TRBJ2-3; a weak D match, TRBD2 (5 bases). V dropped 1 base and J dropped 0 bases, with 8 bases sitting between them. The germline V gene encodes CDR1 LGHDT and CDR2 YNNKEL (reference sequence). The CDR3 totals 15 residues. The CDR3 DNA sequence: TGTGCCAGCAGCCAAGGTCCTAGCAGCACAGATACGCAGTATTTT. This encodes CASSQGPSSTDTQYF.

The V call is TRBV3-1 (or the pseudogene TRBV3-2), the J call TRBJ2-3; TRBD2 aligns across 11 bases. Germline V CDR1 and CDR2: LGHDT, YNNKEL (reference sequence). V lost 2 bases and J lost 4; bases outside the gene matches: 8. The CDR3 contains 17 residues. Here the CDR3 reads CASSQRGGTSGADTQYF. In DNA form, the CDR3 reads TGTGCCAGCAGCCAAAGGGGCGGGACTAGCGGAGCAGATACGCAGTATTTT.

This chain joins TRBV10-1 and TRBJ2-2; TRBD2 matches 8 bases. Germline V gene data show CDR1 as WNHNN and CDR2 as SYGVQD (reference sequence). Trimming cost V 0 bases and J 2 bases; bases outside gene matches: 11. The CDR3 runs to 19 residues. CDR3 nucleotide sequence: TGCGCCAGCAGTGAGTCCCTCATAACTAGCGGACGAAACACCGGGGAGCTGTTTTTT. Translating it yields CASSESLITSGRNTGELFF.

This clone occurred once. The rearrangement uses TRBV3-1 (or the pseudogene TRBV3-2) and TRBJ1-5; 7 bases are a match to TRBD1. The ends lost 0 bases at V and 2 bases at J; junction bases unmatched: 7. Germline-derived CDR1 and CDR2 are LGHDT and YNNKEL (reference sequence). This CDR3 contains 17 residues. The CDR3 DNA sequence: TGTGCCAGCAGCCAAGATGGGACAGAGCGTGGCAATCAGCCCCAGCATTTT. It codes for CASSQDGTERGNQPQHF.

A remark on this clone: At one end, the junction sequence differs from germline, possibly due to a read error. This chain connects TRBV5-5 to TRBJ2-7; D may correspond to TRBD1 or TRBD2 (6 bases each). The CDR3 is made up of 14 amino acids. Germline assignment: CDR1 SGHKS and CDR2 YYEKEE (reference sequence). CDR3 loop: CATSGRVSGDEQYF. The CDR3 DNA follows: TGTGCCACCAGCGGGCGAGTATCAGGGGACGAGCAGTACTTC.

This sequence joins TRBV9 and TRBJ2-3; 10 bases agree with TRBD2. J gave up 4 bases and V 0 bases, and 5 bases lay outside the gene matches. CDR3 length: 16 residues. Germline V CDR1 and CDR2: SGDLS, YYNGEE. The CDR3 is CASSVASGGASDTQYF. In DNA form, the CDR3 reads TGTGCCAGCAGCGTAGCGAGCGGGGGGGCCTCAGATACGCAGTATTTT.

The CDR3 loop reads CASSKEGRGRPNYGYTF. CDR3 in DNA: TGTGCCAGCAGCAAAGAGGGCAGGGGGAGACCTAACTATGGCTACACCTTC. This sequence joins TRBV21-1 and TRBJ1-2; the table's D call, TRBD1, was not checked against the DNA. TRBV21-1 is classified as a pseudogene. The CDR3 runs to 17 residues.

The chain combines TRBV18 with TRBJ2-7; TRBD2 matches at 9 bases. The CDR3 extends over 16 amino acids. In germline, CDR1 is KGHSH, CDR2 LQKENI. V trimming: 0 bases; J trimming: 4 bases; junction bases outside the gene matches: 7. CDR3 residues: CASSPPGTSFRYEQYF. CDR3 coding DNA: TGTGCCAGCTCACCACCGGGGACTAGCTTTAGGTACGAGCAGTACTTC.

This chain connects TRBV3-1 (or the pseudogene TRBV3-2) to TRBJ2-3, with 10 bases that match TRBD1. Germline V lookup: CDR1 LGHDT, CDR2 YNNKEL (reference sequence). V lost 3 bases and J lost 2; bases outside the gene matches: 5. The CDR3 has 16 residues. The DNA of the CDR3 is TGTGCCAGCAGCCATAGGACAGGGGGAATCACAGATACGCAGTATTTT. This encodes CASSHRTGGITDTQYF.

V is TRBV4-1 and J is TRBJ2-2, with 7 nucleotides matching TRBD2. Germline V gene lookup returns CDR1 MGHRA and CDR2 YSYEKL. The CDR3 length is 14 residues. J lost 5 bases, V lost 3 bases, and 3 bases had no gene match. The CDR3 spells CASSHLLATGELFF. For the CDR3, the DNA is TGCGCCAGCAGCCATTTACTAGCGACCGGGGAGCTGTTTTTT.

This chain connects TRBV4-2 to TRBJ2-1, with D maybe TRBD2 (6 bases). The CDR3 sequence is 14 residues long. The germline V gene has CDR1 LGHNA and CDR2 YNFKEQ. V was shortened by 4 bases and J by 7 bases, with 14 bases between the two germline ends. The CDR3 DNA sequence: TGTGCCAGCAGCCTGGGACTCATTGGGAATGAGCAGTTCTTC. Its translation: CASSLGLIGNEQFF.

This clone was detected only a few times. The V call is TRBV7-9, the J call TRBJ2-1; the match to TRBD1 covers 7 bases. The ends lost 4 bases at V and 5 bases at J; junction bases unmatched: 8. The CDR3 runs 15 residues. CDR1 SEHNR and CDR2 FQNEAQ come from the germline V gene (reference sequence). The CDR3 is CASSSRDSLHNEQFF. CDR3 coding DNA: TGTGCCAGCAGCTCCCGGGACAGCCTACACAATGAGCAGTTCTTC. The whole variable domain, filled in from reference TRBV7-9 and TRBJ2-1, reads DTGVSQNPRHKITKRGQNVTFRCDPISEHNRLYWYRQTLGQGPEFLTYFQNEAQLEKSRLLSDRFSAERPKGSFSTLEIQRTEQGDSAMYLCASSSRDSLHNEQFFGPGTRLTVL.